This T cell receptor beta chain derives from a study of OX40 agonist ivuxolimab in advanced cancers. Study-level background: Ivuxolimab was a fully human IgG2 agonistic monoclonal antibody targeting the costimulatory receptor OX40 (CD134). Intravenous ivuxolimab was administered to patients every 2 weeks at six dose levels: 0.01, 0.1, 0.3, 1.5, 3 and 10 mg/kg. Among the 52 dose-escalation patients, roughly 20 had hepatocellular carcinoma, 15 or so melanoma, 9 renal cell carcinoma and 9 head and neck cancer. The dose-escalation cohort was almost 85% male with a mean age of about 54 years, ranging from roughly 20 to 80. Patients were allowed to have had prior anti-PD-1, anti-PD-L1 or anti-CTLA-4 therapy, and approximately 40% of the dose-escalation patients had been treated with checkpoint inhibitors. Three dose-escalation patients achieved partial responses, one with hepatocellular carcinoma and two with cutaneous melanoma. The point of sequencing TCRbeta in the periphery was to test whether ivuxolimab changed TCR sequence diversity and drove clonal T-cell expansion. The paper covers the monotherapy dose-escalation part of the phase I ivuxolimab trial, which included N ≈ 54 patients. Study-wide conclusions, independent of this receptor: Which antigens the clonally expanded peripheral T cells were specific for was not determined. Clonal expansion of both CD4+ and CD8+ blood T cells was observed from baseline to week 6 at doses 0.1 to 3.0 mg/kg. Partial responders in the 0.1-3.0 mg/kg groups had among the lowest normalized peripheral clonal expansion, especially among CD8+ T cells. Low levels of normalized T-cell clonal expansion were also seen in some patients who did not respond. After ivuxolimab, expanded clones were on average more numerous among CD8+ T cells than among CD4+ T cells.

Patients with a history of autoimmune disease or receiving systemic immunosuppression were excluded from the trial. Peripheral blood for TCR sequencing was collected from all dose cohorts at baseline, on cycle 4 day 1, and on cycle 7 day 1. Samples were obtained from an open-label, multicenter, first-in-human phase I dose-escalation trial of ivuxolimab. Adults with locally advanced or metastatic melanoma, renal cell carcinoma, hepatocellular carcinoma or head and neck squamous cell carcinoma were enrolled in the trial. Before TCR sequencing, CD4+ and CD8+ T cells were separately sorted from peripheral blood. Reading the germline V gene gives CDR1 SQVTM and CDR2 ANQGSEA. The CDR3, from cysteine to phenylalanine, totals 13 residues. This entry keeps only the CDR3 DNA: 39 bases, framed from base 1. V and J are trimmed by 8 bases and 1 base, and the gene matches miss 4 bases of the junction. Comment on this clone: Which antigen it targets is not known. No clone much larger than this one lies a single base away; base qualities are absent.

To sequence the TCRbeta CDR3 region, genomic DNA was isolated from the sorted cells. The immunoSEQ Assay was used for sequencing of TCRbeta CDR3 regions. What TCRdb holds here is the immuneACCESS table cut down to in-frame rearrangements. Part of the clones is not present; checked against another copy, under half of the missing clones reflect an unresolved V gene, and the others are unexplained. In all, the sample holds 30,000 or so clones, and less than 90% of those were seen once. The biggest ten clones account for 20% to 25% of the sample. This specimen consisted of CD4+ or CD8+ T cells sorted from blood, obtained in a trial of the OX40 agonist ivuxolimab. The TCR was taken from an adult with an advanced solid tumor such as melanoma, head and neck, liver or kidney cancer. The sequence is built from TRBV29-1 and TRBJ2-2, with TRBD1 matching 7 junction bases. The DNA sequence reads TGCAGCCATAGACAGGGGAACACCGGGGAGCTGTTTTTT. This translates into CSHRQGNTGELFF.